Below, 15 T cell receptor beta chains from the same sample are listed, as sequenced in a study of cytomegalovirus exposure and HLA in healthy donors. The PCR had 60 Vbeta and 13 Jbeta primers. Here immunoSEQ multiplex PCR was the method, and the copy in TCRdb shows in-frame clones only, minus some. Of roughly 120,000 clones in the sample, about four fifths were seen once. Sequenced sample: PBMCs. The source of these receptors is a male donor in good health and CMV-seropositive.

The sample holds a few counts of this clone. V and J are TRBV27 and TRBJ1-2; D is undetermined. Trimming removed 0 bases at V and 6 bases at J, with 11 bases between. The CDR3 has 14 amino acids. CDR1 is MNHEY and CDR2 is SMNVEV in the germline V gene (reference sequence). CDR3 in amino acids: CASSLSRGSDGYTF. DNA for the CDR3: TGTGCCAGCAGTTTATCAAGAGGATCGGATGGCTACACCTTC.

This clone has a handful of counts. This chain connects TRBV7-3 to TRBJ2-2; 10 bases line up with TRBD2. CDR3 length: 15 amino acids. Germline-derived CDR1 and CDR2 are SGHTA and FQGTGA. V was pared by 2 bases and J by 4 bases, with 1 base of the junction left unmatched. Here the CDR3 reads CASSLLAGATGELFF. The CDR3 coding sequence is TGTGCCAGCAGCTTACTAGCGGGGGCCACCGGGGAGCTGTTTTTT.

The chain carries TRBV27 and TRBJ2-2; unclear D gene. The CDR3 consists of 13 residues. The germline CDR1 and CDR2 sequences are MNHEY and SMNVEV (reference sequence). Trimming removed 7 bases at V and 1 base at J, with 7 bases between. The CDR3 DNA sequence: TGTGCCAGCACCACCGGGAACACCGGGGAGCTGTTTTTT. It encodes CASTTGNTGELFF.

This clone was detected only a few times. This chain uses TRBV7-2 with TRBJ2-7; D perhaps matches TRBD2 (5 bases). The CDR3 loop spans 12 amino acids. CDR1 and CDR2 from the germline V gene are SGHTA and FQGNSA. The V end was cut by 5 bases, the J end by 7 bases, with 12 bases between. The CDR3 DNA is TGTGCCAGCAGCCCCTCGTCGGGGGAGCAGTACTTC. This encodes CASSPSSGEQYF.

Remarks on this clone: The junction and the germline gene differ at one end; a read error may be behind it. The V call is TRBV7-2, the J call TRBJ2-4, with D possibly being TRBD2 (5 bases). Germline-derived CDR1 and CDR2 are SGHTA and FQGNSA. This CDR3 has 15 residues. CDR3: CASSAGAGVQNSQYF. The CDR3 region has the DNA TGTGCCAGCAGCGCCGGTGCCGGGGTGCAAAACAGTCAGTACTTC.

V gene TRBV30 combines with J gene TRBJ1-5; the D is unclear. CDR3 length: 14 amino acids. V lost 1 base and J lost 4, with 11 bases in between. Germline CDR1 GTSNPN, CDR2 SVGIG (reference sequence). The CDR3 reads CAWSGWAENQPQHF. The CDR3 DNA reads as TGTGCCTGGAGTGGGTGGGCAGAAAATCAGCCCCAGCATTTT.

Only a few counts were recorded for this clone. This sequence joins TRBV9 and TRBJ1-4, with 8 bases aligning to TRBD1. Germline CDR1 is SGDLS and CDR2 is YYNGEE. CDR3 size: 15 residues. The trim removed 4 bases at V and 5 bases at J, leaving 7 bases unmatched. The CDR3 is CASSTRTGKNEKLFF. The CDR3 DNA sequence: TGTGCCAGCAGCACTCGGACAGGGAAGAATGAAAAACTGTTTTTT.

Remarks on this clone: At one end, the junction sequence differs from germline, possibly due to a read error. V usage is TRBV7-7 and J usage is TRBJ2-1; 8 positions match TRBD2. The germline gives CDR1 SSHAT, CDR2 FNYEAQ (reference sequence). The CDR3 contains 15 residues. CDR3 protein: CASSLGTAGVNEQFF. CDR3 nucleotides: TGTGCTAGCAGCTTAGGTACAGCGGGAGTCAATGAGCAGTTCTTC.

CDR3 region: CASRAPGVRNEQFF. In DNA, the CDR3 is TGTGCCAGCAGGGCCCCGGGAGTCCGCAATGAGCAGTTCTTC. V and J are TRBV7-2 and TRBJ2-1; a possible D gene is TRBD2 (6 bases). Germline V gives CDR1 SGHTA, CDR2 FQGNSA. CDR3 length: 14 residues. V lost 6 bases and J 6 bases, leaving 15 bases between the germline ends.

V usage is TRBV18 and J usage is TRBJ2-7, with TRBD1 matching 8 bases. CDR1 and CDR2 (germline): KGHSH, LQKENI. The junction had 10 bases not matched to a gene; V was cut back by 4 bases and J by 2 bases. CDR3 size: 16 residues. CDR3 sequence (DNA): TGTGCCAGCTCACTTGGGTCAGGACAGGGCACCTACGAGCAGTACTTC. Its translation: CASSLGSGQGTYEQYF.

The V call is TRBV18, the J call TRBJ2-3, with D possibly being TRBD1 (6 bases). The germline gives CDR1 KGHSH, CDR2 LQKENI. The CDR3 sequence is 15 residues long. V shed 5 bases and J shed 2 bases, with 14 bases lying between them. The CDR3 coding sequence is TGTGCCAGCTCAATCAGGGGACCCAACACAGATACGCAGTATTTT. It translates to CASSIRGPNTDTQYF. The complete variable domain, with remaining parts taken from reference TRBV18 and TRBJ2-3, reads NAGVMQNPRHLVRRRGQEARLRCSPMKGHSHVYWYRQLPEEGLKFMVYLQKENIIDESGMPKERFSAEFPKEGPSILRIQQVVRGDSAAYFCASSIRGPNTDTQYFGPGTRLTVL.

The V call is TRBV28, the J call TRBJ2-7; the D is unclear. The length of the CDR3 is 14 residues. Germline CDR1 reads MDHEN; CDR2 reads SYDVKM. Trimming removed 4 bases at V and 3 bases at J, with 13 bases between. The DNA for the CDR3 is TGTGCCAGCAGTTCTAGAAACCGTGGCTACGAGCAGTACTTC. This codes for CASSSRNRGYEQYF.

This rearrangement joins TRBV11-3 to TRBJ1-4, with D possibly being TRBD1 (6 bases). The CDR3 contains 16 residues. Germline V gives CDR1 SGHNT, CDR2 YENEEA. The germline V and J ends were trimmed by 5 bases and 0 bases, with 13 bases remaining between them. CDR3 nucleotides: TGTGCCAGCAGCCGCTTACAGGGATCAACTAATGAAAAACTGTTTTTT. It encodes CASSRLQGSTNEKLFF.

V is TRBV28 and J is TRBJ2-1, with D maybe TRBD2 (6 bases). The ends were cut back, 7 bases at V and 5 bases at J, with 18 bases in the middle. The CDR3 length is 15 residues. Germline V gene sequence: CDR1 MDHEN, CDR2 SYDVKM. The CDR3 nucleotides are TGTGCCAGCACCAATAGCGGAGAACTTAACAATGAGCAGTTCTTC. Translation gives CASTNSGELNNEQFF.

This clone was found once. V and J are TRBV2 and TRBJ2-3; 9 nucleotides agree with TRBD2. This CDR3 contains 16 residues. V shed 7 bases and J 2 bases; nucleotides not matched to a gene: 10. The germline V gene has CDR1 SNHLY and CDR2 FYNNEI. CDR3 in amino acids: CASNPRLAETTDTQYF. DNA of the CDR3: TGTGCCAGCAACCCGAGACTAGCGGAGACCACAGATACGCAGTATTTT.